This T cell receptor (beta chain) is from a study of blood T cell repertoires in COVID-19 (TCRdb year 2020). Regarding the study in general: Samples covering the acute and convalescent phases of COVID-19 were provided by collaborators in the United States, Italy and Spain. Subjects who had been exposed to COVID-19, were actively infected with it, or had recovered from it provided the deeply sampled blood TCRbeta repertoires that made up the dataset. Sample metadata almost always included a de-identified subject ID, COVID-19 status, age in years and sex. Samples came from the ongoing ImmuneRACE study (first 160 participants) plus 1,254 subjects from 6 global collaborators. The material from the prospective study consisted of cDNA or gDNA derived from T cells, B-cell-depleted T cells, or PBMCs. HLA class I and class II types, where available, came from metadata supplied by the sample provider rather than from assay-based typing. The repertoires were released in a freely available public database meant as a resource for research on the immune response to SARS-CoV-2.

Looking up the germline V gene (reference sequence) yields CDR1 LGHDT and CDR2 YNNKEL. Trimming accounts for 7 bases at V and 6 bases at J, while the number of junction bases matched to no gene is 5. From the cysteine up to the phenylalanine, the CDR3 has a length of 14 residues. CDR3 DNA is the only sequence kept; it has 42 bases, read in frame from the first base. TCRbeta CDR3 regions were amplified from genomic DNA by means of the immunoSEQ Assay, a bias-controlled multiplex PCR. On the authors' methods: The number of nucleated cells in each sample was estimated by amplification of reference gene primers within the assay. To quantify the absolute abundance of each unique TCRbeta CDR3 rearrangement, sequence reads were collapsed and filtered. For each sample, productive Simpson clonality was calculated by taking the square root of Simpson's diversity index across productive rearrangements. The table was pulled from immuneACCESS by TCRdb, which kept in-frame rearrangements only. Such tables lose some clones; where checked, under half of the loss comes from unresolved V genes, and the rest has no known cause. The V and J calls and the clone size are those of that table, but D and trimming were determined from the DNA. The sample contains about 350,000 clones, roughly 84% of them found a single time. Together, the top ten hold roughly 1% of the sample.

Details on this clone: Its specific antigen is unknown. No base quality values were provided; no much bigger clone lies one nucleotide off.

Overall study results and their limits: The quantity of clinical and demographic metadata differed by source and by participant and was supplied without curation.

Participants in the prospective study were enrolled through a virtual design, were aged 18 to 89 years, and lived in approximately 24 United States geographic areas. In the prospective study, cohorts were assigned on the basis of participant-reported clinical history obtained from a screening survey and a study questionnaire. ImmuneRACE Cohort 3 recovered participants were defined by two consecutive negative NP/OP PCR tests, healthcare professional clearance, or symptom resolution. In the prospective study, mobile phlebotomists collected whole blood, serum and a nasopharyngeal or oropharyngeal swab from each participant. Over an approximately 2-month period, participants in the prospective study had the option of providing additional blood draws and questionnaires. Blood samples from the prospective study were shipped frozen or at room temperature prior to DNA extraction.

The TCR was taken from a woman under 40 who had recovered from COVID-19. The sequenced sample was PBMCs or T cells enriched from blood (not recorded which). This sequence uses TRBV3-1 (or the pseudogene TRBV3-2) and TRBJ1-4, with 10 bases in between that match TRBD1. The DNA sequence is TGTGCCAGCACCCCGGGACAGGGGCATGAAAAACTGTTTTTT. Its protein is CASTPGQGHEKLFF.